This T cell receptor (beta chain) was identified during a study of blood T cell repertoires in COVID-19 (dated by TCRdb to 2019 to 2021). The study in broad terms: The collaborator samples originated in the United States, Italy and Spain and spanned the acute and convalescent phases of COVID-19. The prospective study material was composed of cDNA or gDNA derived from T cells, B-cell-depleted T cells, or PBMCs. The repertoires were released in a freely available public database intended as a resource for research on the immune response to SARS-CoV-2. Where available, HLA class I and class II types were obtained from metadata supplied by the sample provider rather than from assay-based typing. The sample metadata nearly always contained a de-identified subject ID, COVID-19 status, age in years and sex. Samples were obtained from the ongoing ImmuneRACE study (first 160 participants) and from roughly 1,300 subjects provided by 6 global collaborators. Deeply sampled blood TCRbeta repertoires from subjects exposed to, actively infected with, or recovered from COVID-19 were included in the dataset.

Whole blood was collected in K2EDTA tubes by collaborating institutions according to the institutions' own protocols. For TCRbeta analysis, collaborator samples were shipped as frozen whole blood, as isolated PBMCs, or as DNA extracted from either sample type. The immunoSEQ Assay, a bias-controlled multiplex PCR, was used to amplify TCRbeta CDR3 regions from genomic DNA. As for the authors' bioinformatics: The number of nucleated cells in each sample was estimated from the amplification of reference gene primers within the assay. To quantify the absolute abundance of each unique TCRbeta CDR3 rearrangement, sequence reads were collapsed and filtered. For each sample, productive Simpson clonality was calculated as the square root of Simpson's diversity index across productive rearrangements. Held by TCRdb, this immuneACCESS table contains in-frame sequences only and omits some clones. Under half of the omission traces to an unresolved V gene where checked; the cause of the rest is unknown. V, J and clone size derive from that table, while D and trimming were established from the DNA sequence. The sample table shows tens of thousands of clones, and roughly 86% are seen once. The ten largest account for more than 0.7% of the sample.

Germline trimming: 5 bases from V, 9 bases from J; junction bases outside gene matches: 3. The CDR1 and CDR2 encoded by the germline V gene (reference sequence) are MNHEY and SMNVEV. The CDR3 covers 12 residues, taking in both the cysteine and the phenylalanine. The only DNA kept is the CDR3, 36 bases in frame from the first base. Paper-wide results and their limitations: The amount of clinical and demographic metadata varied by source and participant and was provided uncurated.

Note on this clone: Its recognized antigen is unknown. No much larger clonotype is one base removed from it; base qualities were not supplied.

The sample comprised peripheral blood. This receptor chain uses TRBV27 and TRBJ2-1; TRBD2 matches 8 bases in the middle. The sequence was collected from a woman in her 70s with acute or convalescent COVID-19. The DNA is TGTGCCAGCAGTCGGGGGGGGAGTGAGCAGTTCTTC. Its translation is CASSRGGSEQFF.